Below are 7 T cell receptor beta chains sequenced from a single sample in a study of glioma-infiltrating T cells after dendritic cell vaccination. The assay was immunoSEQ multiplex PCR, and TCRdb's table has in-frame clones only and misses some. In the table there are under 100,000 clones, approximately 80% of which are singletons. The material sequenced was blood, taken before dendritic cell vaccination. The receptors shown here come from a human donor with glioblastoma.

In its sample, this clone was seen once. V gene TRBV19 combines with J gene TRBJ1-5; possibly TRBD1 for D (5 bases). CDR1 LNHDA and CDR2 SQIVND come from the germline V gene (reference sequence). V was trimmed by 4 bases and J by 7 bases, leaving 11 bases between them. The length of the CDR3 is 13 residues. The CDR3 spells CASSTQGDQPQHF. The DNA of the CDR3 is TGTGCCAGTAGTACGCAGGGTGACCAGCCCCAGCATTTT.

The V gene is TRBV7-9, the J gene TRBJ1-2; tentative D call: TRBD1 (5 bases). V was shortened by 0 bases and J by 4 bases, with 12 bases between the two germline ends. Germline loops: CDR1 SEHNR, CDR2 FQNEAQ (reference sequence). The CDR3 covers 15 residues. In nucleotides, the CDR3 is TGTGCCAGCAGCTTAGCCCACAGGCGTCTCTATGGCTACACCTTC. Its protein product is CASSLAHRRLYGYTF. The whole variable domain, remainder taken from reference TRBV7-9 and TRBJ1-2, is DTGVSQNPRHKITKRGQNVTFRCDPISEHNRLYWYRQTLGQGPEFLTYFQNEAQLEKSRLLSDRFSAERPKGSFSTLEIQRTEQGDSAMYLCASSLAHRRLYGYTFGSGTRLTVV.

The chain joins TRBV19 to TRBJ2-3; D is unclear. The CDR3 spans 15 residues. Germline V gene lookup returns CDR1 LNHDA and CDR2 SQIVND (reference sequence). Trimming removed 0 bases from V and 0 bases from J, with 7 bases in between. For the CDR3, the DNA is TGTGCCAGTAGTATAGATCCCAGGAGCACAGATACGCAGTATTTT. Protein product: CASSIDPRSTDTQYF.

The chain recombines TRBV5-6 with TRBJ1-4; a weak D match, TRBD1 (6 bases). Germline CDR1 SGHDT, CDR2 YYEEEE. The CDR3 length is 16 residues. Trimming pared 4 bases from V and 0 bases from J, leaving 13 bases between. The CDR3 bases are TGTGCCAGCAGCAAAAGGACAGTTGCAACTAATGAAAAACTGTTTTTT. Its protein is CASSKRTVATNEKLFF.

V and J are TRBV5-1 and TRBJ2-7; D call uncertain. Trimming took 4 bases from V and 4 from J, leaving 12 bases between them. The CDR3 runs 13 residues. Germline values: CDR1 SGHRS, CDR2 YFSETQ. The CDR3 bases are TGCGCCAGCAGCCCGGTGGTCGCGTACGAGCAGTACTTC. Its translation: CASSPVVAYEQYF. Combining the CDR3 with reference TRBV5-1 and TRBJ2-7 gives the whole variable domain KAGVTQTPRYLIKTRGQQVTLSCSPISGHRSVSWYQQTPGQGLQFLFEYFSETQRNKGNFPGRFSGRQFSNSRSEMNVSTLELGDSALYLCASSPVVAYEQYFGPGTRLTVT.

This clone was counted between two and nine times. This chain joins TRBV6-1 and TRBJ2-7, with 8 bases matching TRBD2. The germline V gene has CDR1 MNHNS and CDR2 SASEGT. This CDR3 is built from 16 residues. After removal of 1 base from V and 6 bases from J, the junction contained 11 bases not matched to a gene. This CDR3 reads CASSEDKRENLVEQYF. The CDR3 nucleotides read TGTGCCAGCAGTGAAGACAAGCGGGAGAACCTAGTCGAGCAGTACTTC.

V gene TRBV5-1 combines with J gene TRBJ2-7; D unresolved. The germline gives CDR1 SGHRS, CDR2 YFSETQ. V shed 0 bases and J shed 2 bases, with 12 bases lying between them. The CDR3 covers 15 residues. The CDR3 protein is CASSLAASSTYEQYF. In nucleotides, the CDR3 is TGCGCCAGCAGCTTGGCAGCGTCGAGCACCTACGAGCAGTACTTC.